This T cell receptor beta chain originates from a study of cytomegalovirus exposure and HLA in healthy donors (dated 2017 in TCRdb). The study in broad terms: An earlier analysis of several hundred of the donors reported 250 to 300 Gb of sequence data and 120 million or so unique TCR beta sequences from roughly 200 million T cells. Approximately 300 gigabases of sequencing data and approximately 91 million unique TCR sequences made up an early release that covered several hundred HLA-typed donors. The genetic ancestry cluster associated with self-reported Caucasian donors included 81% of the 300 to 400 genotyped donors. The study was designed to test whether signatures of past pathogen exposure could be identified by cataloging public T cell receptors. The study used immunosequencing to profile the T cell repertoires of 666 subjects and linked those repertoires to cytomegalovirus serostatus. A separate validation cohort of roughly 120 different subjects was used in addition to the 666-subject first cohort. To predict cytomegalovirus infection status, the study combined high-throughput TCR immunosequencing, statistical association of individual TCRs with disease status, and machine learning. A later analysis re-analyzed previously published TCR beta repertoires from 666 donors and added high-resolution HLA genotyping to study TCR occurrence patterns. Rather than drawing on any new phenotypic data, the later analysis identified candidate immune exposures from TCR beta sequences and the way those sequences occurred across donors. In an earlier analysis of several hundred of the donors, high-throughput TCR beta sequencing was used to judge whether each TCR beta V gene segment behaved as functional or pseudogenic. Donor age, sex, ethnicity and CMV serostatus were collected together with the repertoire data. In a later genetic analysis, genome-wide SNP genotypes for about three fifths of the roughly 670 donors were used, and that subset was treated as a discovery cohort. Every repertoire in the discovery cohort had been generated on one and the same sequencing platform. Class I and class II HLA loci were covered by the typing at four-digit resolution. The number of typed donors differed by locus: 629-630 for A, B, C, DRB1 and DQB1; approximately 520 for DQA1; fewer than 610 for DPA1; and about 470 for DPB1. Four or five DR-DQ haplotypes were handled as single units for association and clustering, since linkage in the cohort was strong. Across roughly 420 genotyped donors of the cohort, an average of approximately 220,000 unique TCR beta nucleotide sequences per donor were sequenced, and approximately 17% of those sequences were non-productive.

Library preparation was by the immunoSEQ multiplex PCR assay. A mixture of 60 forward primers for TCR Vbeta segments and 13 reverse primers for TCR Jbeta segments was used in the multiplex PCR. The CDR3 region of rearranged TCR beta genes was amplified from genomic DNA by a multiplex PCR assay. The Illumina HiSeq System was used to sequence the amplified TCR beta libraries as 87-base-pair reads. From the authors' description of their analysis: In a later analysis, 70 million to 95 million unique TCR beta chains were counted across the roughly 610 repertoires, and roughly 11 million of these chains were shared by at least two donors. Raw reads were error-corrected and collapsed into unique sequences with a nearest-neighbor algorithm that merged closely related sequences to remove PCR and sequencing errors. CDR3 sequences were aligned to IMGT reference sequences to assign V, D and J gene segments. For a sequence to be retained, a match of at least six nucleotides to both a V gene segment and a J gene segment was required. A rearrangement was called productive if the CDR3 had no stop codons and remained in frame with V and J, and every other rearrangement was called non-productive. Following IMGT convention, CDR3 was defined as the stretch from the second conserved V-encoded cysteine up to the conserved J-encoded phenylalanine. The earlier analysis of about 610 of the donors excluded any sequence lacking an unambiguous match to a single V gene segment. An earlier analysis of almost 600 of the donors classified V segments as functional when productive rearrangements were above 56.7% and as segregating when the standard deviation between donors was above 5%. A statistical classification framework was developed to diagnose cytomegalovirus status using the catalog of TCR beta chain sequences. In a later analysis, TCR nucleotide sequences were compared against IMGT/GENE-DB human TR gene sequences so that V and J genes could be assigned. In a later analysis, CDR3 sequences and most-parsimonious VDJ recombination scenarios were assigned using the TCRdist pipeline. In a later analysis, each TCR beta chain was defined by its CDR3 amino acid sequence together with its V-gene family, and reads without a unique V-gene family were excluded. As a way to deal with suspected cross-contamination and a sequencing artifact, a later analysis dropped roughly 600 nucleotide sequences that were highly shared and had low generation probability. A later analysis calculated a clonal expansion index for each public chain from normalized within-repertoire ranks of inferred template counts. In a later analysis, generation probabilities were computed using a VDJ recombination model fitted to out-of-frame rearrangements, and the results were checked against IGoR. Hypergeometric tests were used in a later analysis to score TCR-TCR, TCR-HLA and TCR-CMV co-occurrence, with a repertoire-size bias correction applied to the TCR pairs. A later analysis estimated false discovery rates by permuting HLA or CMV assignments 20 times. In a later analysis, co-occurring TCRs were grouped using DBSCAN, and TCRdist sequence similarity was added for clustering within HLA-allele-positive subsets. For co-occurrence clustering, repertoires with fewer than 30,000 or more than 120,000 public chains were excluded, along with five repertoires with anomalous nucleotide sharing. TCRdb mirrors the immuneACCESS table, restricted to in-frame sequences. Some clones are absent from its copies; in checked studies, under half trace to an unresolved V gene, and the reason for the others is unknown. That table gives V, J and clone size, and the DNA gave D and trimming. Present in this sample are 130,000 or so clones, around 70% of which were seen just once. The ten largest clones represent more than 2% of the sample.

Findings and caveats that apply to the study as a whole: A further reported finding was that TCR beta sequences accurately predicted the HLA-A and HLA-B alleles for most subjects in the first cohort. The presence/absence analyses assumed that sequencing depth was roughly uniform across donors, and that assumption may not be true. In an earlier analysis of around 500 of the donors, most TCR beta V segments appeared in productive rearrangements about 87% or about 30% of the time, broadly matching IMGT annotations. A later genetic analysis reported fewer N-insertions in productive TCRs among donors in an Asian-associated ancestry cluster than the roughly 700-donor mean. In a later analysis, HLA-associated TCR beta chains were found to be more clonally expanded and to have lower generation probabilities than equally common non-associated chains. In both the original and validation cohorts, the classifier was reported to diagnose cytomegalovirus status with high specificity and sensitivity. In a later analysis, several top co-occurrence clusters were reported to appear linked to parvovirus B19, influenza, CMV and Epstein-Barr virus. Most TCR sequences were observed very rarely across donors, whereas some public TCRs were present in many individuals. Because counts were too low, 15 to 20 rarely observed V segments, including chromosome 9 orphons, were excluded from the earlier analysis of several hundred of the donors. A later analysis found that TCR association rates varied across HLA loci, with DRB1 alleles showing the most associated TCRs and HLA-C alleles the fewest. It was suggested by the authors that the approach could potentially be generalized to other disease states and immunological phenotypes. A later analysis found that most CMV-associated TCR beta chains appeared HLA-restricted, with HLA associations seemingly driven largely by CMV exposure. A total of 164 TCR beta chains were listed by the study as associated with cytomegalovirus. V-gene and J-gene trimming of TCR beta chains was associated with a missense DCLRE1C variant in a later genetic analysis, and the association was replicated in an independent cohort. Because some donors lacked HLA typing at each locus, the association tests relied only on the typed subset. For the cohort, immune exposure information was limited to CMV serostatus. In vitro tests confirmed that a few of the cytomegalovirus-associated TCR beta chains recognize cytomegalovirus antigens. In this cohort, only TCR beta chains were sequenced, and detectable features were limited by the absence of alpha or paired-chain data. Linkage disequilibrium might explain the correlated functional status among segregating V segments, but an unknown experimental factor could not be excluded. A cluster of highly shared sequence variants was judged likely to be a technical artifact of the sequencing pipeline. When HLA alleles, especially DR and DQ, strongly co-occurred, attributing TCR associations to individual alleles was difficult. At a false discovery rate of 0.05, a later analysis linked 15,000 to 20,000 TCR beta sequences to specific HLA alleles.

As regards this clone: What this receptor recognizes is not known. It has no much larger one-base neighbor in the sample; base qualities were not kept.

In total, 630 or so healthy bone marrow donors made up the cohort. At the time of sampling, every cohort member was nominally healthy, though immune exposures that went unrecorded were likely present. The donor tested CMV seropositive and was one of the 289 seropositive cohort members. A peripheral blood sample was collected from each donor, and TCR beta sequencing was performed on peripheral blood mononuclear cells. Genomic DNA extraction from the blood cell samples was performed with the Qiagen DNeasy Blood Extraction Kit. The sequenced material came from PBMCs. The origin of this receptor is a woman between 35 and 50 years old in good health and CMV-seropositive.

The DNA is as follows: TGCGCCAGCAGCTTGGGGGGACTAGCGAGATACAATGAGCAGTTCTTC. Its protein is CASSLGGLARYNEQFF. Here the chain combines TRBV5-1 and TRBJ2-1, and 10 junction bases match TRBD2. V ends up 0 bases short and J 4 bases short, with an unmatched junction base count of 4. The CDR3 holds 16 amino acids from the cysteine to the phenylalanine. The retained sequence is limited to the CDR3, 48 bases, with the frame set at the first base. CDR1 and CDR2 were assigned from the germline V gene as SGHRS and YFSETQ.